The 2 T cell receptor beta chains given below trace back to one sample, sequenced in a study of blood T cell repertoires in COVID-19. Assay: immunoSEQ multiplex PCR; the TCRdb copy retains only in-frame clones and omits some. The repertoire holds about half a million clones, with nearly 90% as singletons. The sample comprised peripheral blood. All receptors derive from a man aged 18 to 35 with COVID-19, enrolled during active disease.

The V call is TRBV2, the J call TRBJ2-1, with 11 bases that match TRBD1. V lost 2 bases to trimming and J lost 5 bases; unmatched junction nucleotides: 8. Germline V gives CDR1 SNHLY, CDR2 FYNNEI. The CDR3 has 17 amino acids. CDR3 sequence reads: CASSEYYGQGANNEQFF. The CDR3, as DNA: TGTGCCAGCAGTGAATATTATGGACAGGGGGCCAACAATGAGCAGTTCTTC.

The chain has TRBV2 and TRBJ2-5; 7 bases fit TRBD2. V lost 7 bases to trimming and J lost 5 bases; unmatched junction nucleotides: 7. CDR1 and CDR2 (germline): SNHLY, FYNNEI. The CDR3 length is 13 residues. The CDR3 region is CASNDGLVETQYF. For the CDR3, the DNA is TGTGCCAGCAACGACGGACTAGTGGAGACCCAGTACTTC.